The clone carrying this T cell receptor (beta chain) has a count of ten or more. Any patient presenting with uncontrolled infection, other autoimmune disease, pregnancy or lactation was left out. Thyroid ultrasound and orbital computed tomography, with clinical symptoms and serum thyroxine and TRAb, informed diagnoses. The record originates from a study of T cells in Graves' hyperthyroidism and ophthalmopathy. TCR beta CDR3 regions were amplified from RNA. With the HTBI primer set, the TCR CDR3 went through a first round of RT-PCR. MiXCR, run by TCRdb on the multiplex PCR reads, gives a single entry per CDR3 protein. This table has roughly 500,000 distinct CDR3 sequences, around 50% appearing once. Looked up from germline, CDR1 is DFQATT and CDR2 is SNEGSKA (reference sequence). The CDR3 runs 14 residues. Trimming shortened V by 1 base and J by 3 bases, and 12 bases separated the two germline ends.

The chain is built from TRBV20-1 and TRBJ1-1, with D maybe TRBD1 (5 bases). The source of this sequence is an adult woman with Graves' disease, either hyperthyroidism or ophthalmopathy (not recorded which). The specimen was peripheral blood or thyroid tissue (not recorded which). The chain's CDR3 is CSARVWGTHTEAFF. CDR3 nucleotides: TGCAGTGCTAGAGTTTGGGGGACCCACACTGAAGCTTTCTTT.